The 30 T cell receptor beta chains below come from one sample, sequenced in a study of PD-1 blockade in classical Hodgkin lymphoma. Assay: immunoSEQ multiplex PCR; the TCRdb copy retains only in-frame clones and omits some. The sample includes nearly 60,000 clones, under 95% of them seen just once. Every patient was affected by relapse after autologous stem cell transplantation, while exposure to brentuximab vedotin was not uniform. The sequences come from peripheral blood mononuclear cells (PBMCs), collected before the second cycle of nivolumab. Receptors were obtained from a human donor with classical Hodgkin lymphoma.

The chain couples TRBV5-1 to TRBJ2-5; 14 nucleotides align to TRBD2. CDR1 and CDR2 from the germline V gene are SGHRS and YFSETQ. The ends lost 4 bases at V and 4 bases at J; junction bases unmatched: 3. The CDR3 consists of 15 residues. The CDR3 protein is CASSLGLAGVETQYF. The CDR3, as DNA: TGCGCCAGCAGCCTGGGACTAGCGGGAGTAGAGACCCAGTACTTC.

The chain has TRBV27 and TRBJ1-6, with D unclear. CDR3 length: 16 residues. Trimming shortened V by 4 bases and J by 9 bases, and 19 bases separated the two germline ends. Per germline, CDR1 MNHEY and CDR2 SMNVEV (reference sequence). The CDR3 bases are TGTGCCAGCAGTTCGCAAATCCTAGGAGTAAGTTCACCCCTCCACTTT. Translating it yields CASSSQILGVSSPLHF.

This clone was observed a handful of times. The CDR3 spells CASSPRVEQYF. CDR3 coding DNA: TGTGCCAGCAGCCCCAGGGTGGAGCAGTACTTC. The J gene is TRBJ2-7, the V gene TRBV11-2, with D maybe TRBD1 (5 bases). The CDR3 length is 11 residues. CDR1 SGHAT and CDR2 FQNNGV come from the germline V gene. Trimming shortened V by 5 bases and J by 7 bases, and 9 bases separated the two germline ends.

The chain links TRBV30 to TRBJ1-2; tentatively, D is TRBD1 (6 bases). V shed 4 bases and J shed 0 bases, with 21 bases lying between them. Per the germline V gene, CDR1 is GTSNPN and CDR2 is SVGIG (reference sequence). This CDR3 region has 17 residues. The DNA for the CDR3 is TGTGCCTGGATCTACCCTTTACAGGGTGGAGCTAACTATGGCTACACCTTC. It is translated as CAWIYPLQGGANYGYTF. Drawing the rest from reference TRBV30 and TRBJ1-2, the complete variable domain is SQTIHQWPATLVQPVGSPLSLECTVEGTSNPNLYWYRQAAGRGLQLLFYSVGIGQISSEVPQNLSASRPQDRQFILSSKKLLLSDSGFYLCAWIYPLQGGANYGYTFGSGTRLTVV.

J is TRBJ1-1 and V is TRBV5-1, with D possibly being TRBD1 (5 bases). CDR1 SGHRS and CDR2 YFSETQ come from the germline V gene. This CDR3 has 13 amino acids. Trimming took off 1 base at V and 7 bases at J, with 11 bases between the two ends. The CDR3 reads CASSLIVDSEAFF. The CDR3, as DNA: TGCGCCAGCAGCTTGATAGTAGACAGTGAAGCTTTCTTT.

The chain recombines TRBV5-6 with TRBJ2-2, with D hard to call. The V and J ends lost 0 bases and 7 bases respectively, with 13 bases between them. The CDR3 is 15 amino acids. Germline assignment: CDR1 SGHDT and CDR2 YYEEEE. The CDR3: CASSLVGRLDGELFF. CDR3 nucleotides: TGTGCCAGCAGCTTGGTAGGACGACTCGACGGGGAGCTGTTTTTT. Variable domain in full (rest from reference TRBV5-6 and TRBJ2-2): DAGVTQSPTHLIKTRGQQVTLRCSPKSGHDTVSWYQQALGQGPQFIFQYYEEEERQRGNFPDRFSGHQFPNYSSELNVNALLLGDSALYLCASSLVGRLDGELFFGEGSRLTVL.

This chain uses TRBV2 with TRBJ2-2; 9 positions match TRBD1. Trimming at V came to 10 bases and at J to 2 bases, leaving 5 bases not matched to a gene. Germline V gene lookup returns CDR1 SNHLY and CDR2 FYNNEI. There are 14 residues in the CDR3. The CDR3 nucleotides are TGTGCCACCGGGACAGGGTCCAACACCGGGGAGCTGTTTTTT. Translated: CATGTGSNTGELFF.

The DNA of the CDR3 is TGTGCCAGCAGCTTCCAAACTAGCGGGGTTTTAGATACGCAGTATTTT. The encoded protein is CASSFQTSGVLDTQYF. This chain joins TRBV5-6 and TRBJ2-3; 10 bases match TRBD2. The CDR3 is 16 residues long. Trimming removed 2 bases from V and 5 bases from J; junction bases left unmatched: 8. Germline assignment: CDR1 SGHDT and CDR2 YYEEEE. Full variable domain (rest looked up from reference TRBV5-6 and TRBJ2-3): DAGVTQSPTHLIKTRGQQVTLRCSPKSGHDTVSWYQQALGQGPQFIFQYYEEEERQRGNFPDRFSGHQFPNYSSELNVNALLLGDSALYLCASSFQTSGVLDTQYFGPGTRLTVL.

The DNA for the CDR3 is TGTGCCAGCTCCAGGGGTGACGGGGCCAACGTCCTGACTTTC. Residues: CASSRGDGANVLTF. This chain uses TRBV9 with TRBJ2-6; the D gene is possibly TRBD1 (6 bases). Germline V gene lookup returns CDR1 SGDLS and CDR2 YYNGEE. Trimming removed 7 bases from V and 4 bases from J, with 12 bases in between. This CDR3 has 14 residues.

The chain is built from TRBV6-1 and TRBJ1-1; 7 positions match TRBD1. Germline V gives CDR1 MNHNS, CDR2 SASEGT. The CDR3 covers 15 residues. J lost 0 bases, V lost 1 base, and 2 bases had no gene match. The CDR3 region is CASSEGQGMNTEAFF. The CDR3 DNA reads as TGTGCCAGCAGTGAAGGACAGGGAATGAACACTGAAGCTTTCTTT.

The V and J genes are TRBV2 and TRBJ2-7; perhaps D is TRBD1 or TRBD2 (5 bases each). The CDR3 covers 13 residues. Germline-derived CDR1 and CDR2 are SNHLY and FYNNEI. V lost 9 bases to trimming and J lost 6 bases, with 18 bases between them. The DNA of the CDR3 is TGTGCCAGTGGGGGACGGGGTTGGGCCGAGCAGTACTTC. Its translation: CASGGRGWAEQYF.

This clone was detected only once. V gene TRBV4-2 combines with J gene TRBJ2-3; TRBD2 agrees at 8 bases. Trimming took 8 bases from V and 3 from J; bases not matched to a gene: 10. CDR3 size: 15 residues. In germline, CDR1 is LGHNA, CDR2 YNFKEQ. CDR3 sequence reads: CASVGAAGGTDTQYF. The CDR3 coding sequence is TGTGCCAGCGTTGGGGCGGCGGGAGGTACAGATACGCAGTATTTT.

V gene TRBV2 combines with J gene TRBJ1-3, with D unclear. The ends were cut back, 2 bases at V and 0 bases at J, with 11 bases in the middle. The CDR3 extends over 16 amino acids. Germline V gives CDR1 SNHLY, CDR2 FYNNEI. CDR3 sequence: CASSESNSVSGNTIYF. CDR3 nucleotide sequence: TGTGCCAGCAGTGAATCGAACAGTGTCTCTGGAAACACCATATATTTT. The whole variable domain, remainder taken from reference TRBV2 and TRBJ1-3, is EPEVTQTPSHQVTQMGQEVILRCVPISNHLYFYWYRQILGQKVEFLVSFYNNEISEKSEIFDDQFSVERPDGSNFTLKIRSTKLEDSAMYFCASSESNSVSGNTIYFGEGSWLTVV.

The chain combines TRBV19 with TRBJ2-7, with D uncertain. This CDR3 contains 14 residues. Looked up from germline, CDR1 is LNHDA and CDR2 is SQIVND (reference sequence). V lost 1 base and J lost 1, with 8 bases in between. The CDR3: CASSIVGTSYEQYF. The CDR3 coding sequence is TGTGCCAGTAGTATAGTTGGCACGTCCTACGAGCAGTACTTC. The full variable domain, rest sourced from reference TRBV19 and TRBJ2-7, is DGGITQSPKYLFRKEGQNVTLSCEQNLNHDAMYWYRQDPGQGLRLIYYSQIVNDFQKGDIAEGYSVSREKKESFPLTVTSAQKNPTAFYLCASSIVGTSYEQYFGPGTRLTVT.

The J gene is TRBJ2-7, the V gene TRBV9; tentatively, D is TRBD1 or TRBD2 (6 bases each). V gave up 4 bases and J gave up 3 bases, with 20 bases separating them. This CDR3 contains 16 residues. CDR1 and CDR2 (germline): SGDLS, YYNGEE. The CDR3 DNA reads as TGTGCCAGCAGCCCTAAAGGGGGGCGGTCAGACTACGAGCAGTACTTC. Translation: CASSPKGGRSDYEQYF. The full variable domain, in which reference TRBV9 and TRBJ2-7 provide the parts outside the CDR3, is DSGVTQTPKHLITATGQRVTLRCSPRSGDLSVYWYQQSLDQGLQFLIQYYNGEERAKGNILERFSAQQFPDLHSELNLSSLELGDSALYFCASSPKGGRSDYEQYFGPGTRLTVT.

This sequence joins TRBV6-5 and TRBJ1-3, with D maybe TRBD1 (5 bases). The CDR3 contains 13 residues. Germline V gene sequence: CDR1 MNHEY, CDR2 SVGAGI. Trimming shortened V by 8 bases and J by 4 bases, and 12 bases separated the two germline ends. CDR3 amino acids: CASGRAPGNTIYF. The CDR3 DNA sequence: TGTGCCAGCGGCAGGGCCCCCGGAAACACCATATATTTT.

This clone was counted a single time. This chain links TRBV30 with TRBJ1-2; D remains unclear. Looked up from germline, CDR1 is GTSNPN and CDR2 is SVGIG (reference sequence). Trimming removed 3 bases from V and 5 bases from J, with 19 bases in between. This CDR3 spans 15 amino acids. DNA of the CDR3: TGTGCCTGGAGCGCCCTCTCCGTTGATCGGTATGGCTACACCTTC. It yields the protein CAWSALSVDRYGYTF.

The chain links TRBV7-6 to TRBJ2-1; either TRBD1 or TRBD2 may supply D (5 bases each). Germline CDR1 and CDR2: SGHVS and FNYEAQ. Trimming removed 5 bases from V and 6 bases from J, with 20 bases in between. The CDR3 loop spans 16 amino acids. CDR3 nucleotide sequence: TGTGCCAGCAGCCTAGTGGGTGGGACGCAAGGCAATGAGCAGTTCTTC. Its protein is CASSLVGGTQGNEQFF.

The chain recombines TRBV5-8 with TRBJ1-5; TRBD1 matches at 7 bases. J was trimmed by 4 bases and V by 4 bases; bases with no gene match: 11. The CDR3 extends over 16 amino acids. Germline V lookup: CDR1 SGHTS, CDR2 YDEGEE. The DNA for the CDR3 is TGTGCCAGCAGCCCCGGGACAGCAAGGCCTAATCAGCCCCAGCATTTT. Amino acids: CASSPGTARPNQPQHF.

J is TRBJ2-7 and V is TRBV10-3; tentative D call: TRBD1 (5 bases). The CDR3 has 14 amino acids. V gave up 10 bases and J gave up 2 bases, with 18 bases separating them. CDR1 is ENHRY and CDR2 is SYGVKD in the germline V gene. In DNA, the CDR3 is TGTGCCACCGTGGACCCGACAGCCACCTACGAGCAGTACTTC. Translation gives CATVDPTATYEQYF.

This chain links TRBV6-5 with TRBJ2-2; D gene ambiguous. Germline values: CDR1 MNHEY, CDR2 SVGAGI. The V and J ends lost 2 bases and 7 bases respectively, with 11 bases between them. The CDR3 contains 14 residues. Here the CDR3 reads CASSYPTQIGELFF. In DNA form, the CDR3 reads TGTGCCAGCAGTTACCCGACACAGATCGGGGAGCTGTTTTTT.

The chain recombines TRBV11-1 with TRBJ2-3, with 8 bases matching TRBD2. CDR3 length: 16 amino acids. The J segment lost 0 bases and the V segment lost 7 bases, leaving 9 bases of the junction unmatched. Germline values: CDR1 SGHAT, CDR2 FQDESV (reference sequence). In DNA form, the CDR3 reads TGTGCCAGCACCGATTTTAGCGGGACTAGCACAGATACGCAGTATTTT. Translation gives CASTDFSGTSTDTQYF. The entire variable domain, with the rest obtained from reference TRBV11-1 and TRBJ2-3, is as follows: EAEVAQSPRYKITEKSQAVAFWCDPISGHATLYWYRQILGQGPELLVQFQDESVVDDSQLPKDRFSAERLKGVDSTLKIQPAELGDSAMYLCASTDFSGTSTDTQYFGPGTRLTVL.

This clone was detected once. The V gene is TRBV19, the J gene TRBJ2-1; 8 bases are shared with TRBD1. The CDR3 length is 15 residues. Germline V gene data show CDR1 as LNHDA and CDR2 as SQIVND (reference sequence). With 5 bases clipped from V and 2 bases from J, the junction kept 5 bases outside the gene matches. In DNA form, the CDR3 reads TGTGCCAGTAGTTTCCGACAGGGGACCTACAATGAGCAGTTCTTC. It codes for CASSFRQGTYNEQFF.

The chain couples TRBV27 to TRBJ1-5, with 7 bases lining up with TRBD1. With V trimmed by 4 bases and J by 0 bases, 18 bases remained unmatched. The CDR3 length is 20 residues. CDR1 is MNHEY and CDR2 is SMNVEV in the germline V gene (reference sequence). In DNA form, the CDR3 reads TGTGCCAGCAGTTCGTCAAGGGGGCCAGGGAGCCCTTATAGCAATCAGCCCCAGCATTTT. Its protein is CASSSSRGPGSPYSNQPQHF.

The chain combines TRBV5-1 with TRBJ2-5, with 8 nucleotides matching TRBD1. The germline V gene encodes CDR1 SGHRS and CDR2 YFSETQ. With V trimmed by 3 bases and J by 5 bases, 9 bases remained unmatched. The CDR3 loop spans 15 amino acids. CDR3 in amino acids: CASSYTGGPQETQYF. In DNA, the CDR3 is TGCGCCAGCAGCTATACAGGGGGTCCCCAGGAGACCCAGTACTTC.

The rearrangement uses TRBV5-6 and TRBJ2-7, with D possibly matching TRBD1 (6 bases). The CDR3 contains 14 residues. Germline-derived CDR1 and CDR2 are SGHDT and YYEEEE. V lost 8 bases and J lost 2, with 17 bases in between. The CDR3 nucleotides are TGTGCCAGTTTCAGGGGCCCGGGGACCTACGAGCAGTACTTC. This encodes CASFRGPGTYEQYF.

The chain joins TRBV15 to TRBJ2-1; the match to TRBD2 covers 9 bases. CDR1 is LNHNV, CDR2 YYDKDF, per germline (reference sequence). With V trimmed by 8 bases and J by 6 bases, 14 bases remained unmatched. This CDR3 is built from 16 residues. The CDR3 DNA follows: TGTGCCACCCTAACCCTAGCGGGACTAGCATCCAATGAGCAGTTCTTC. Residues: CATLTLAGLASNEQFF. Complete variable domain (other parts from reference TRBV15 and TRBJ2-1): DAMVIQNPRYQVTQFGKPVTLSCSQTLNHNVMYWYQQKSSQAPKLLFHYYDKDFNNEADTPDNFQSRRPNTSFCFLDIRSPGLGDTAMYLCATLTLAGLASNEQFFGPGTRLTVL.

The chain is built from TRBV27 and TRBJ2-7; 7 bases line up with TRBD1. This CDR3 contains 12 residues. Losses at the gene ends were 7 bases for V and 4 bases for J; bases not matched to a gene: 4. The germline gives CDR1 MNHEY, CDR2 SMNVEV (reference sequence). As DNA, the CDR3 is TGTGCCAGCATGGGCAGGGGGTACGAGCAGTACTTC. The encoded protein is CASMGRGYEQYF.

The chain employs TRBV9 and TRBJ2-1; no firm D call. This CDR3 region has 15 residues. Germline V gene lookup returns CDR1 SGDLS and CDR2 YYNGEE. Between the trimmed V and J ends, which lost 0 bases and 0 bases, there was a span of 7 bases. DNA for the CDR3: TGTGCCAGCAGCGTAGTGGCTCTCTCCTACAATGAGCAGTTCTTC. Its protein product is CASSVVALSYNEQFF.

This chain links TRBV19 with TRBJ1-2, with TRBD1 as a possible D gene (5 bases). Trimming removed 8 bases at V and 7 bases at J, with 11 bases between. CDR1 and CDR2 (germline): LNHDA, SQIVND (reference sequence). There are 11 residues in the CDR3. CDR3: CASVGDVGYTF. CDR3 bases: TGTGCCAGTGTCGGGGACGTTGGCTACACCTTC. Together with reference TRBV19 and TRBJ1-2, the CDR3 gives the full variable domain: DGGITQSPKYLFRKEGQNVTLSCEQNLNHDAMYWYRQDPGQGLRLIYYSQIVNDFQKGDIAEGYSVSREKKESFPLTVTSAQKNPTAFYLCASVGDVGYTFGSGTRLTVV.